Described below is a single T cell receptor (beta chain) sequence and its context. Trimming took off 0 bases at V and 4 bases at J, with 6 bases between the two ends. The CDR3 has 13 amino acids. The germline gives CDR1 SGHRS, CDR2 YFSETQ. Each CDR3 protein is one row after TCRdb ran MiXCR on the RT-PCR reads. Of 650,000 to 800,000 distinct CDR3 sequences listed, 12% to 15% were seen once; the top ten hold around 3.3%. The rearrangement joins TRBV5-1 to TRBJ2-3; D unresolved. The receptor's source is a female donor in good health, serving as a healthy control. Sequenced sample: memory CD4+ T cells from blood. The CDR3 loop reads CASSLAISDTQYF. The CDR3 DNA is TGCGCCAGCAGCTTGGCCATTTCAGATACGCAGTATTTT. The variable domain in full, completed from reference TRBV5-1 and TRBJ2-3, reads KAGVTQTPRYLIKTRGQQVTLSCSPISGHRSVSWYQQTPGQGLQFLFEYFSETQRNKGNFPGRFSGRQFSNSRSEMNVSTLELGDSALYLCASSLAISDTQYFGPGTRLTVL.